Each of the 20 T cell receptor beta chains below was sequenced from the same sample in a study of blood T cell repertoires in COVID-19. Generated by immunoSEQ multiplex PCR, the TCRdb table keeps only in-frame clones and is missing some. Of some 210,000 clones detected, roughly 90% appear once; the ten largest clones hold roughly 6.2%. Sequencing was done on a sample of peripheral blood. The receptors originated from a woman between 40 and 55 years old who had recovered from COVID-19.

This chain links TRBV6-2 or TRBV6-3 with TRBJ1-5, with a tentative D call TRBD1 (6 bases). V gave up 2 bases and J gave up 0 bases, with 8 bases separating them. The CDR3 is 15 amino acids. The germline gives CDR1 MNHEY, CDR2 SVGEGT. The CDR3 nucleotides are TGTGCCAGCAGTTACAGGACAGCTAGCAATCAGCCCCAGCATTTT. Residues: CASSYRTASNQPQHF.

The chain uses TRBV6-2 or TRBV6-3 and TRBJ2-2; tentative D call: TRBD1 (6 bases). The CDR3 has 12 amino acids. Trimming stripped 6 bases from V and 6 bases from J, with 8 bases between. Germline CDR1 is MNHEY and CDR2 is SVGEGT. The CDR3 coding sequence is TGTGCCAGCAGCCGGACAGCCGGGGAGCTGTTTTTT. This codes for CASSRTAGELFF.

This clone appeared once. J is TRBJ2-7 and V is TRBV7-9; 9 nucleotides align to TRBD1. Per germline, CDR1 SEHNR and CDR2 FQNEAQ (reference sequence). The CDR3 length is 16 residues. Germline trimming cut 5 bases from V and 0 bases from J; bases unmatched to any gene: 8. CDR3 sequence: CASSGIPGQGSYEQYF. DNA for the CDR3: TGTGCCAGCAGCGGAATCCCGGGACAGGGCTCCTACGAGCAGTACTTC. Using reference TRBV7-9 and TRBJ2-7 for the parts outside the CDR3, the full variable domain is DTGVSQNPRHKITKRGQNVTFRCDPISEHNRLYWYRQTLGQGPEFLTYFQNEAQLEKSRLLSDRFSAERPKGSFSTLEIQRTEQGDSAMYLCASSGIPGQGSYEQYFGPGTRLTVT.

This clone was seen a single time. The rearrangement joins TRBV7-9 to TRBJ2-1; a weak D match, TRBD1 (6 bases). The CDR3 covers 10 residues. The ends were cut back, 11 bases at V and 10 bases at J, with 12 bases in the middle. Germline values: CDR1 SEHNR, CDR2 FQNEAQ (reference sequence). CDR3 DNA: TGTGCCCCCCGCCAGGGGGAGCAGTTCTTC. Protein product: CAPRQGEQFF. The full variable domain, its missing parts supplied by reference TRBV7-9 and TRBJ2-1, is DTGVSQNPRHKITKRGQNVTFRCDPISEHNRLYWYRQTLGQGPEFLTYFQNEAQLEKSRLLSDRFSAERPKGSFSTLEIQRTEQGDSAMYLCAPRQGEQFFGPGTRLTVL.

The chain employs TRBV14 and TRBJ2-7; D is possibly TRBD1 (6 bases). The V end lost 0 bases, the J end lost 2 bases, and 23 bases lay between the germline ends. From germline, CDR1 is SGHDN and CDR2 FVKESK. This CDR3 is built from 19 residues. CDR3 in amino acids: CASSQDWGLSRDATYEQYF. CDR3 nucleotide sequence: TGTGCCAGCAGCCAAGATTGGGGGCTGAGCCGAGATGCGACCTACGAGCAGTACTTC.

CDR3 protein: CASSLAAGEGEQYF. CDR3 DNA sequence: TGCGCCAGCAGCTTGGCAGCGGGAGAGGGGGAGCAGTACTTC. V and J are TRBV5-1 and TRBJ2-7; 8 nucleotides match TRBD2. Germline-derived CDR1 and CDR2 are SGHRS and YFSETQ. V shed 0 bases, J shed 7 bases, and the junction held 6 bases outside the gene matches. The CDR3 covers 14 residues.

This clone is a singleton in its sample. The V gene is TRBV19, the J gene TRBJ2-7; 14 bases fit TRBD2. The V segment lost 4 bases and the J segment 6 bases; nucleotides outside the gene matches: 5. Germline CDR1 and CDR2: LNHDA and SQIVND (reference sequence). The CDR3 spans 15 residues. The CDR3 DNA is TGTGCCAGTAGTACAAAAGGACTAGCGGGAGGCGAGCAGTACTTC. It codes for CASSTKGLAGGEQYF.

The chain recombines TRBV5-1 with TRBJ1-6; maybe TRBD1 (5 bases). The CDR3 is 14 residues long. Per germline, CDR1 SGHRS and CDR2 YFSETQ. Trimming cost V 5 bases and J 7 bases, with 13 bases left between them. The CDR3 region has the DNA TGCGCCAGCAGACAGGAACTTGAAAATTCACCCCTCCACTTT. Translation gives CASRQELENSPLHF. The full variable domain, rest sourced from reference TRBV5-1 and TRBJ1-6, is KAGVTQTPRYLIKTRGQQVTLSCSPISGHRSVSWYQQTPGQGLQFLFEYFSETQRNKGNFPGRFSGRQFSNSRSEMNVSTLELGDSALYLCASRQELENSPLHFGNGTRLTVT.

The chain couples TRBV10-3 to TRBJ2-5; perhaps TRBD2 as D (5 bases). Deletions cut 9 bases from V and 4 bases from J, with 21 bases between. CDR3 length: 15 amino acids. CDR1 and CDR2 (germline): ENHRY, SYGVKD. CDR3 sequence (DNA): TGTGCCATTGCCGAGGGAGCGGAAGTTCTAGAGACCCAGTACTTC. It translates to CAIAEGAEVLETQYF.

The rearrangement uses TRBV10-3 and TRBJ1-4; possible D gene TRBD1, 6 bases. The CDR3 runs to 15 residues. V lost 4 bases to trimming and J lost 3 bases, with 12 bases between them. The V gene's germline CDR1 is ENHRY and CDR2 SYGVKD. CDR3 bases: TGTGCCATCAGTGTAAACAGGGTCGCTAATGAAAAACTGTTTTTT. This translates into CAISVNRVANEKLFF.

This clone was observed once. This chain links TRBV4-2 with TRBJ1-5; 7 nucleotides line up with TRBD1. Germline trimming cut 0 bases from V and 7 bases from J; bases unmatched to any gene: 9. The CDR3 sequence is 16 residues long. Per the germline V gene, CDR1 is LGHNA and CDR2 is YNFKEQ. The CDR3 spells CASSQDATGSPQPQHF. The CDR3 DNA is TGTGCCAGCAGCCAAGATGCGACAGGGAGCCCACAGCCCCAGCATTTT.

CDR3 sequence: CASSPPGWGNTEAFF. CDR3 in DNA: TGTGCCAGCAGCCCCCCAGGGTGGGGGAACACTGAAGCTTTCTTT. The chain has TRBV7-2 and TRBJ1-1; a weak D match, TRBD1 (5 bases). The germline V gene encodes CDR1 SGHTA and CDR2 FQGNSA. With 5 bases removed from V and 1 base from J, the gap between germline ends came to 14 bases. CDR3 length: 15 residues.

This clone was found once. The V call is TRBV10-3, the J call TRBJ1-3, with D unclear. Germline V gene data show CDR1 as ENHRY and CDR2 as SYGVKD. This CDR3 has 16 amino acids. The germline V and J ends were trimmed by 6 bases and 4 bases, with 19 bases remaining between them. CDR3 nucleotides: TGTGCCATCAGCTCATCAACCGGGGTAACAGGAAACACCATATATTTT. Translation: CAISSSTGVTGNTIYF.

This sequence joins TRBV30 and TRBJ1-4; possibly TRBD1 for D (6 bases). Germline CDR1 and CDR2: GTSNPN and SVGIG (reference sequence). Trimming took 0 bases from V and 10 from J, leaving 18 bases between them. The CDR3 loop spans 15 amino acids. The CDR3: CAWSVQFGGAGKLFF. CDR3 DNA: TGTGCCTGGAGTGTACAGTTTGGGGGCGCCGGAAAACTGTTTTTT.

The V call is TRBV9, the J call TRBJ2-1; 8 nucleotides match TRBD2. CDR3 size: 14 residues. Germline V gene data show CDR1 as SGDLS and CDR2 as YYNGEE. V gave up 4 bases and J gave up 9 bases; unmatched junction bases: 9. This chain's CDR3 is CASSIEPAGGEQFF. CDR3 bases: TGTGCCAGCAGCATAGAACCGGCGGGAGGTGAGCAGTTCTTC. The variable domain in full, with the rest retrieved from reference TRBV9 and TRBJ2-1, is DSGVTQTPKHLITATGQRVTLRCSPRSGDLSVYWYQQSLDQGLQFLIQYYNGEERAKGNILERFSAQQFPDLHSELNLSSLELGDSALYFCASSIEPAGGEQFFGPGTRLTVL.

The chain recombines TRBV12-3 or TRBV12-4 with TRBJ1-1, with D possibly being TRBD1 (5 bases). V was trimmed by 6 bases and J by 8 bases, leaving 16 bases between them. This CDR3 has 13 amino acids. CDR3 loop: CASSPVGAPEAFF. CDR3 DNA sequence: TGTGCCAGCAGCCCCGTAGGGGCCCCCGAAGCTTTCTTT.

This clone appeared once. The rearrangement links TRBV20-1 to TRBJ2-1, with 7 bases lining up with TRBD2. V dropped 3 bases and J dropped 6; count of bases not matched to a gene: 5. Germline CDR1 DFQATT, CDR2 SNEGSKA (reference sequence). This CDR3 spans 13 amino acids. The CDR3 coding sequence is TGCAGTGCTAGTGGGGACTACGGCAATGAGCAGTTCTTC. Its protein is CSASGDYGNEQFF.

This clone was found once. The genes are TRBV5-1 and TRBJ1-1; D is undetermined. CDR3 length: 13 residues. Trimming cost V 0 bases and J 1 base, with 4 bases left between them. Germline CDR1 SGHRS, CDR2 YFSETQ. DNA of the CDR3: TGCGCCAGCAGCTTGGGGCCGAACACTGAAGCTTTCTTT. It is translated as CASSLGPNTEAFF.

CDR3 coding DNA: TGTGCCAGCAGCCTAAAATCACCCCTCCACTTT. Its translation: CASSLKSPLHF. V is TRBV21-1 and J is TRBJ1-6. TRBV21-1 is deemed a pseudogene. The CDR3 contains 11 residues.

This chain joins TRBV4-3 and TRBJ1-4; 7 nucleotides align to TRBD1. The V gene's germline CDR1 is LGHNA and CDR2 YSLEER. CDR3 length: 14 residues. Trimming cost V 4 bases and J 6 bases; bases outside gene matches: 5. CDR3 loop: CASSPRTGDEKLFF. In DNA, the CDR3 is TGCGCCAGCAGCCCGCGGACAGGCGATGAAAAACTGTTTTTT.